Listed here are 15 T cell receptor beta chains from one sample, sequenced in a study of blood T cells in healthy people across ages. A second PCR of roughly 6 to 12 cycles used a sample-barcoded 5' primer and a J-beta primer mix. TCRdb re-called the 5' RACE reads with MiXCR, one entry per CDR3 protein. The sample carries around 1.5 million distinct CDR3 sequences, 30% to 35% recorded once. Source material: blood. The receptors come from a woman aged 30 to 39 in good health.

This clonotype was found a few times. The V and J genes are TRBV12-3 or TRBV12-4 and TRBJ2-1, with unresolved D. The CDR3 covers 13 residues. V lost 1 base and J lost 9, with 10 bases in between. CDR3 DNA sequence: TGTGCCAGCAGTTTAGGACTGCCTGGTGAGCAGTTCTTC. Its translation is CASSLGLPGEQFF.

This clonotype was observed a few times. The chain combines TRBV5-5 with TRBJ2-7; D gene uncertain. Germline-derived CDR1 and CDR2 are SGHKS and YYEKEE (reference sequence). The CDR3 is made up of 12 amino acids. Deletions cut 1 base from V and 5 bases from J, with 7 bases between. Here the CDR3 DNA reads TGTGCCAGCAGCTTGATCCCCCACGAGCAGTACTTC. Its protein product is CASSLIPHEQYF.

This clonotype has a count of ten or more. The rearrangement joins TRBV6-5 to TRBJ2-1, with D maybe TRBD1 (5 bases). The length of the CDR3 is 14 residues. With 3 bases removed from V and 5 bases from J, the gap between germline ends came to 11 bases. Germline CDR1 reads MNHEY; CDR2 reads SVGAGI. The CDR3 DNA sequence: TGTGCCAGCAGTTATCGCCCCAGGGACAATGAGCAGTTCTTC. Its protein is CASSYRPRDNEQFF.

This chain links TRBV20-1 with TRBJ1-6; unclear D gene. V was trimmed by 3 bases and J by 7 bases, leaving 19 bases between them. Germline V gene lookup returns CDR1 DFQATT and CDR2 SNEGSKA (reference sequence). The CDR3 runs to 16 residues. In DNA form, the CDR3 reads TGCAGTGCTAGCTGGGAGGGTGGTTTCGGCAATTCACCCCTCCACTTT. Its translation is CSASWEGGFGNSPLHF.

This clonotype was counted a few times. The CDR3 bases are TGTGCCAGCAGTTGGGTCGGCGGGGGATCCTACGAGCAGTACTTC. Its translation: CASSWVGGGSYEQYF. V usage is TRBV27 and J usage is TRBJ2-7, with TRBD2 matching over 7 bases. CDR1 MNHEY and CDR2 SMNVEV come from the germline V gene (reference sequence). The CDR3 length is 15 residues. V lost 4 bases to trimming and J lost 1 base; unmatched junction nucleotides: 7.

The chain employs TRBV20-1 and TRBJ2-5; 7 bases are a match to TRBD1. The germline V gene has CDR1 DFQATT and CDR2 SNEGSKA (reference sequence). This CDR3 is built from 12 residues. J gave up 2 bases and V 5 bases, and 2 bases lay outside the gene matches. The CDR3 coding sequence is TGCAGTGCTGTACAGGGGCAAGAGACCCAGTACTTC. The encoded protein is CSAVQGQETQYF.

This clonotype came up many times. V and J are TRBV12-3 or TRBV12-4 and TRBJ2-3; 12 bases line up with TRBD1. J gave up 1 base and V 6 bases, and 8 bases lay outside the gene matches. This CDR3 contains 17 residues. In nucleotides, the CDR3 is TGTGCCAGCAGCCCCGGGACAGGGGGCGCCGGCACAGATACGCAGTATTTT. Translated: CASSPGTGGAGTDTQYF.

This clonotype was counted a few times. The chain uses TRBV20-1 and TRBJ1-1, with 11 bases lining up with TRBD1. V shed 7 bases and J 3 bases; nucleotides not matched to a gene: 4. Germline assignment: CDR1 DFQATT and CDR2 SNEGSKA (reference sequence). The CDR3 loop spans 13 amino acids. CDR3 DNA: TGCAGTGGTGGACAGGGGGCCGACACTGAAGCTTTCTTT. Its translation is CSGGQGADTEAFF.

This chain links TRBV20-1 with TRBJ2-7; 7 positions agree with TRBD2. CDR1 DFQATT and CDR2 SNEGSKA come from the germline V gene (reference sequence). The length of the CDR3 is 12 residues. The trim removed 5 bases at V and 6 bases at J, leaving 7 bases unmatched. CDR3 loop: CSAFVPGGEQYF. CDR3 sequence (DNA): TGCAGTGCTTTTGTCCCGGGGGGCGAGCAGTACTTC.

The chain uses TRBV6-2 or TRBV6-3 and TRBJ2-2, with 9 positions matching TRBD2. Per the germline V gene, CDR1 is MNHEY and CDR2 is SVGEGT. With V trimmed by 6 bases and J by 7 bases, 12 bases remained unmatched. The CDR3 is made up of 16 amino acids. CDR3 residues: CASSFFSGRTGGELFF. The CDR3 DNA follows: TGTGCCAGCAGCTTTTTTAGCGGGAGAACCGGCGGGGAGCTGTTTTTT.

The V gene is TRBV20-1, the J gene TRBJ2-2; 9 bases align to TRBD1. Germline V gives CDR1 DFQATT, CDR2 SNEGSKA (reference sequence). The CDR3 is made up of 14 amino acids. Losses at the gene ends were 6 bases for V and 4 bases for J; bases not matched to a gene: 6. The CDR3 region has the DNA TGCAGTGCCGAGACAGGGGGAATCACCGGGGAGCTGTTTTTT. Protein: CSAETGGITGELFF.

The rearrangement uses TRBV30 and TRBJ1-1; no reliable D call. The CDR3 loop spans 11 amino acids. Germline-derived CDR1 and CDR2 are GTSNPN and SVGIG (reference sequence). V lost 0 bases, J lost 6 bases, and 5 bases lay in between. Here the CDR3 reads CAWSVGAEAFF. The DNA of the CDR3 is TGTGCCTGGAGTGTGGGAGCTGAAGCTTTCTTT.

The J gene is TRBJ2-1, the V gene TRBV9; TRBD2 agrees at 8 bases. The CDR3 is 17 amino acids. CDR1 and CDR2 from the germline V gene are SGDLS and YYNGEE. V trimming: 4 bases; J trimming: 1 base; junction bases outside the gene matches: 10. CDR3 DNA: TGTGCCAGCAGCCCAACCAGCGGGAGTAATTCCTACAATGAGCAGTTCTTC. Protein product: CASSPTSGSNSYNEQFF.

This clonotype was found a few times. The gene calls are TRBV20-1 and TRBJ1-6; D not certain. The CDR3 sequence is 14 residues long. Germline loops: CDR1 DFQATT, CDR2 SNEGSKA (reference sequence). The V end lost 2 bases, the J end lost 5 bases, and 10 bases lay between the germline ends. CDR3: CSARWRNNNSPLHF. CDR3 bases: TGCAGTGCTAGATGGCGGAACAATAATTCACCCCTCCACTTT.

J is TRBJ2-4 and V is TRBV10-3; D is undetermined. TRBJ2-7 matches the DNA end more closely, so the J call is doubtful. Looked up from germline, CDR1 is ENHRY and CDR2 is SYGVKD. This CDR3 has 12 amino acids. The CDR3 spells CAISTVAYEQYF. The CDR3 DNA reads as TGTGCCATCAGTACCGTCGCCTACGAGCAGTACTTC.